These 29 T cell receptor beta chains originate from one sample sequenced in a study of T-cell reconstitution after alpha-beta-depleted transplantation in children. Unique molecular identifiers were used to barcode this TCRbeta library. MiXCR, applied by TCRdb to the PCR reads, yields one record per CDR3 protein. The sample shows 450,000 to 600,000 distinct CDR3 sequences, around 13% of them seen only once. This material consisted of PBMCs, mostly from graft donor cells, taken 360 days after TCRalphabeta/CD19-depleted stem cell transplant. These receptors were taken from a male patient under 18 who had a stem cell transplant for acute myeloid leukemia, so the T cells may come from the graft donor.

This clonotype was picked up many times. The rearrangement uses TRBV20-1 and TRBJ2-5; the D is unclear. Germline-derived CDR1 and CDR2 are DFQATT and SNEGSKA (reference sequence). V lost 5 bases and J lost 7, with 14 bases in between. There are 12 residues in the CDR3. CDR3 region: CSASQGALTQYF. Written as DNA, the CDR3 is TGCAGTGCTTCTCAAGGAGCTTTGACCCAGTACTTC.

This clonotype has ten or more counts. V and J are TRBV29-1 and TRBJ2-1; 8 bases match TRBD2. V shed 4 bases and J 4 bases; nucleotides not matched to a gene: 0. The CDR3 loop spans 12 amino acids. The germline CDR1 and CDR2 sequences are SQVTM and ANQGSEA. The CDR3 region is CSVGLAYNEQFF. DNA of the CDR3: TGCAGCGTTGGACTAGCGTACAATGAGCAGTTCTTC.

This rearrangement joins TRBV20-1 to TRBJ1-5; 9 nucleotides agree with TRBD1. The junction had 9 bases not matched to a gene; V was cut back by 3 bases and J by 0 bases. The germline V gene has CDR1 DFQATT and CDR2 SNEGSKA (reference sequence). The CDR3 spans 17 residues. CDR3 sequence reads: CSASLQGASHSNQPQHF. As DNA, the CDR3 is TGCAGTGCTAGTCTACAGGGGGCTTCCCATAGCAATCAGCCCCAGCATTTT.

This clonotype was seen ten or more times. The J gene is TRBJ2-3, the V gene TRBV4-3; tentatively, D is TRBD2 (6 bases). Trimming removed 0 bases from V and 1 base from J, with 14 bases in between. The CDR3 consists of 17 residues. Germline assignment: CDR1 LGHNA and CDR2 YSLEER. CDR3 coding DNA: TGCGCCAGCAGCCAAGAGTGGACGGGAGTGCGCACAGATACGCAGTATTTT. Its protein product is CASSQEWTGVRTDTQYF.

The V call is TRBV20-1, the J call TRBJ2-1, with 14 positions matching TRBD2. The J segment lost 0 bases and the V segment lost 6 bases, leaving 7 bases of the junction unmatched. Germline V gene lookup returns CDR1 DFQATT and CDR2 SNEGSKA (reference sequence). The CDR3 loop spans 17 amino acids. The CDR3 nucleotides read TGCAGTGCCGCAGGGGGGACTAGCGGGAGCTCCTACAATGAGCAGTTCTTC. Translated: CSAAGGTSGSSYNEQFF.

The rearrangement uses TRBV7-3 and TRBJ2-7; the match to TRBD2 covers 14 bases. Germline V lookup: CDR1 SGHTA, CDR2 FQGTGA. V shed 1 base, J shed 1 base, and the junction held 6 bases outside the gene matches. The CDR3 runs 18 residues. In nucleotides, the CDR3 is TGTGCCAGCAGCTTAAAGACTAGCGGGAGGGCAAATTCCTACGAGCAGTACTTC. Its protein is CASSLKTSGRANSYEQYF.

V usage is TRBV28 and J usage is TRBJ1-4, with D possibly being TRBD1 (5 bases). Germline V gene data show CDR1 as MDHEN and CDR2 as SYDVKM. The CDR3 is 14 residues long. Deletions cut 3 bases from V and 4 bases from J, with 9 bases between. CDR3 coding DNA: TGTGCCAGCAGTTTTTTGACAGATAATGAAAAACTGTTTTTT. It encodes CASSFLTDNEKLFF. Full variable domain (rest looked up from reference TRBV28 and TRBJ1-4): DVKVTQSSRYLVKRTGEKVFLECVQDMDHENMFWYRQDPGLGLRLIYFSYDVKMKEKGDIPEGYSVSREKKERFSLILESASTNQTSMYLCASSFLTDNEKLFFGSGTQLSVL.

This clonotype turned up a few times. This chain links TRBV5-1 with TRBJ2-2, with 7 bases that match TRBD2. CDR3 length: 17 residues. Germline-derived CDR1 and CDR2 are SGHRS and YFSETQ. V shed 0 bases and J 4 bases; nucleotides not matched to a gene: 9. The CDR3 loop is CASSLVAGGGGTGELFF. As DNA, the CDR3 is TGCGCCAGCAGCTTGGTCGCAGGCGGGGGTGGCACCGGGGAGCTGTTTTTT.

This clonotype was observed many times. CDR3 protein: CASSLETSTDTQYF. The CDR3 nucleotides are TGCGCCAGCAGCTTGGAAACTAGCACAGATACGCAGTATTTT. The chain links TRBV5-1 to TRBJ2-3; D is uncertain. Trimming cost V 0 bases and J 0 bases, with 5 bases left between them. Germline V gene lookup returns CDR1 SGHRS and CDR2 YFSETQ. This CDR3 is built from 14 residues.

V gene TRBV5-1 combines with J gene TRBJ2-1; 12 nucleotides match TRBD2. The CDR3 is 15 residues long. J was trimmed by 7 bases and V by 3 bases; bases with no gene match: 5. The germline CDR1 and CDR2 sequences are SGHRS and YFSETQ. CDR3 loop: CASSWTSGKGNEQFF. CDR3 DNA: TGCGCCAGCAGCTGGACTAGCGGGAAGGGGAATGAGCAGTTCTTC.

The chain carries TRBV20-1 and TRBJ2-5; D remains ambiguous. The CDR3 runs to 12 residues. Per the germline V gene, CDR1 is DFQATT and CDR2 is SNEGSKA (reference sequence). The V end lost 4 bases, the J end lost 5 bases, and 11 bases lay between the germline ends. The CDR3 is CSAMGSSETQYF. CDR3 sequence (DNA): TGCAGTGCTATGGGCTCCTCGGAGACCCAGTACTTC.

The chain recombines TRBV7-9 with TRBJ2-7, with 9 nucleotides matching TRBD1. The CDR3 length is 15 residues. Germline V gene sequence: CDR1 SEHNR, CDR2 FQNEAQ (reference sequence). Trimming cost V 6 bases and J 6 bases; bases outside gene matches: 12. CDR3 in DNA: TGTGCCAGCAGTTTACCGGGACAGGGAACTTTCGAGCAGTACTTC. It specifies CASSLPGQGTFEQYF.

This clonotype was recorded at least ten times. The rearrangement links TRBV28 to TRBJ1-5, with a tentative D call TRBD1 (5 bases). The CDR3 is 15 residues long. The V end lost 4 bases, the J end lost 1 base, and 11 bases lay between the germline ends. Germline lookup yields CDR1 MDHEN and CDR2 SYDVKM. CDR3 residues: CASSSFYRSNQPQHF. CDR3 bases: TGTGCCAGCAGTTCCTTTTACAGGAGCAATCAGCCCCAGCATTTT.

This clonotype showed up many times. The chain recombines TRBV7-6 with TRBJ2-1, with D uncertain. Per germline, CDR1 SGHVS and CDR2 FNYEAQ. Trimming cost V 1 base and J 2 bases, with 6 bases left between them. This CDR3 spans 14 amino acids. This CDR3 reads CASSLVATYNEQFF. For the CDR3, the DNA is TGTGCCAGCAGCTTAGTAGCCACCTACAATGAGCAGTTCTTC. The whole variable domain, remainder taken from reference TRBV7-6 and TRBJ2-1, is GAGVSQSPRYKVTKRGQDVALRCDPISGHVSLYWYRQALGQGPEFLTYFNYEAQQDKSGLPNDRFSAERPEGSISTLTIQRTEQRDSAMYRCASSLVATYNEQFFGPGTRLTVL.

As concerns this clonotype: At one boundary the junction diverges from the germline segment, which might be a read error. The CDR3 coding sequence is TGTGCCAGCAGCCCCGATGGACTAGCGGGAGCTCCTTTT. As protein: CASSPDGLAGAPF. This chain joins TRBV7-8 and TRBJ2-3; 13 nucleotides match TRBD2. There are 13 residues in the CDR3. Germline CDR1 and CDR2: SGHVS and FQNEAQ.

V is TRBV27 and J is TRBJ2-1; possibly TRBD2 for D (6 bases). CDR3 size: 16 residues. V was shortened by 1 base and J by 2 bases, with 12 bases between the two germline ends. Germline lookup yields CDR1 MNHEY and CDR2 SMNVEV (reference sequence). CDR3 in DNA: TGTGCCAGCAGTTTATTCCTAGCGCTAACCTACAATGAGCAGTTCTTC. Its translation: CASSLFLALTYNEQFF.

This chain joins TRBV11-2 and TRBJ2-1; the match to TRBD2 covers 13 bases. The junction had 7 bases not matched to a gene; V was cut back by 5 bases and J by 0 bases. Germline CDR1 reads SGHAT; CDR2 reads FQNNGV. CDR3 length: 18 residues. This chain's CDR3 is CASSMRLAGGFSYNEQFF. The CDR3 DNA reads as TGTGCCAGCAGCATGAGACTAGCGGGAGGCTTCTCCTACAATGAGCAGTTCTTC.

This clonotype was seen more than once but under ten times. This chain uses TRBV28 with TRBJ1-2; 8 positions match TRBD1. V was clipped by 3 bases and J by 2 bases; unmatched bases: 5. Germline lookup yields CDR1 MDHEN and CDR2 SYDVKM. The CDR3 is 15 residues long. The CDR3 coding sequence is TGTGCCAGCAGTTTTCCGGACAGGGTGAACTATGGCTACACCTTC. Residues: CASSFPDRVNYGYTF.

This clonotype was observed at least ten times. The chain joins TRBV5-1 to TRBJ2-1, with D possibly being TRBD2 (6 bases). Between the trimmed V and J ends, which lost 1 base and 5 bases, there was a span of 10 bases. This CDR3 is built from 14 residues. Germline CDR1 reads SGHRS; CDR2 reads YFSETQ. The CDR3 loop is CASSLWRDHNEQFF. DNA of the CDR3: TGCGCCAGCAGCTTGTGGCGGGATCACAATGAGCAGTTCTTC.

This clonotype was observed at least ten times. This rearrangement joins TRBV28 to TRBJ2-7; 9 bases align to TRBD1. Germline lookup yields CDR1 MDHEN and CDR2 SYDVKM. CDR3 size: 16 residues. After removal of 3 bases from V and 4 bases from J, the junction contained 10 bases not matched to a gene. CDR3 sequence: CASSLLQQGAEYEQYF. CDR3 nucleotide sequence: TGTGCCAGCAGTTTGCTCCAACAGGGGGCAGAATACGAGCAGTACTTC.

In this sample, this clonotype turned up a few times. This chain uses TRBV7-8 with TRBJ2-1; 7 bases match TRBD2. Germline CDR1 and CDR2: SGHVS and FQNEAQ. CDR3 length: 15 residues. Unmatched junction bases numbered 10, after V lost 5 bases and J lost 6 bases. The CDR3 DNA reads as TGTGCCAGCAGCCCTCGTGAAACTAGCGTCAATGAGCAGTTCTTC. It translates to CASSPRETSVNEQFF.

This clonotype was counted many times. The chain carries TRBV7-2 and TRBJ2-5, with a possible D match to TRBD1 (6 bases). Germline CDR1 and CDR2: SGHTA and FQGNSA. Trimming left V 3 bases short and J 9 bases short, with 8 bases between. The CDR3 totals 11 residues. Written as DNA, the CDR3 is TGTGCCAGCAGCTTTGGGGGCCCCCAGTACTTC. Protein sequence: CASSFGGPQYF.

This clonotype was detected ten times or more. The chain links TRBV12-3 or TRBV12-4 to TRBJ2-5; 7 nucleotides align to TRBD1. The CDR3 is 14 residues long. Trimming cost V 3 bases and J 5 bases; bases outside gene matches: 6. This CDR3 reads CASSFEGARETQYF. The CDR3 coding sequence is TGTGCCAGCAGTTTCGAGGGGGCTCGGGAGACCCAGTACTTC.

This clonotype was counted only a few times. The chain combines TRBV20-1 with TRBJ2-7; D gene ambiguous. Trimming shortened V by 6 bases and J by 4 bases, and 10 bases separated the two germline ends. The CDR3 is made up of 11 amino acids. The V gene's germline CDR1 is DFQATT and CDR2 SNEGSKA (reference sequence). In nucleotides, the CDR3 is TGCAGTGCCCCCTCGTTGTACGAGCAGTACTTC. Encoded protein: CSAPSLYEQYF.

This chain uses TRBV6-2 or TRBV6-3 with TRBJ2-5; D is possibly TRBD2 (6 bases). Deletions cut 2 bases from V and 5 bases from J, with 12 bases between. This CDR3 has 14 residues. Germline V gene sequence: CDR1 MNHEY, CDR2 SVGEGT. CDR3 protein: CASSYGTGGETQYF. CDR3 DNA: TGTGCCAGCAGTTACGGGACCGGAGGGGAGACCCAGTACTTC.

The sample holds many counts of this clonotype. The chain is built from TRBV28 and TRBJ2-1, with 11 bases identical to TRBD2. CDR1 and CDR2 (germline): MDHEN, SYDVKM. J gave up 4 bases and V 6 bases, and 2 bases lay outside the gene matches. This CDR3 has 14 residues. CDR3 sequence (DNA): TGTGCCAGCAGGGGGACTAGCGGTTACAATGAGCAGTTCTTC. Encoded protein: CASRGTSGYNEQFF.

The chain carries TRBV6-1 and TRBJ2-4; 12 bases line up with TRBD2. Germline-derived CDR1 and CDR2 are MNHNS and SASEGT. The CDR3 spans 17 residues. V lost 6 bases, J lost 3 bases, and 9 bases stayed unmatched. Here the CDR3 DNA reads TGTGCCAGCAGGGAACTCCTAGCGGGAGGGGGCAAAAACATTCAGTACTTC. Its protein is CASRELLAGGGKNIQYF.

This clonotype has ten or more counts. V is TRBV7-2 and J is TRBJ2-7; TRBD2 aligns across 10 bases. CDR3 size: 16 residues. Per germline, CDR1 SGHTA and CDR2 FQGNSA. V gave up 5 bases and J gave up 3 bases; unmatched junction bases: 10. The CDR3 loop is CASSTMTSGPIYEQYF. As DNA, the CDR3 is TGTGCCAGCAGCACCATGACTAGCGGGCCCATCTACGAGCAGTACTTC. The whole variable domain, remainder taken from reference TRBV7-2 and TRBJ2-7, is GAGVSQSPSNKVTEKGKDVELRCDPISGHTALYWYRQSLGQGLEFLIYFQGNSAPDKSGLPSDRFSAERTGGSVSTLTIQRTQQEDSAVYLCASSTMTSGPIYEQYFGPGTRLTVT.

On this clonotype itself: The junction shows a germline mismatch at one end, possibly a read error. This chain uses TRBV6-1 with TRBJ1-1, with 7 bases matching TRBD1. The germline V gene has CDR1 MNHNS and CDR2 SASEGT. The CDR3 extends over 15 amino acids. The CDR3 DNA reads TGTGCCAGCATTCGCGACGACAGGGTGAAAACTGAAGCTTTCTTT. Its translation is CASIRDDRVKTEAFF.